This T cell receptor beta chain was captured by sequencing in a study of T cells in Graves' hyperthyroidism and ophthalmopathy. Together with thyroid ultrasound, orbital computed tomography, serum thyroxine and TRAb, clinical symptoms were used for diagnoses. The investigators amplified TCR beta CDR3 regions from RNA transcripts. An initial round of RT-PCR targeting the TCR CDR3 relied on the HTBI primer set. MiXCR was run by TCRdb on the multiplex PCR reads, yielding one entry per CDR3 protein. The sample has 500,000 to 700,000 distinct CDR3 sequences; 15% to 20% are singletons. With 1 base removed from V and 4 bases from J, the gap between germline ends came to 7 bases. The CDR3 consists of 13 residues. Germline lookup yields CDR1 LGHDT and CDR2 YNNKEL (reference sequence). General study results and limits: Ophthalmopathy was distinguished from stable hyperthyroidism by 13 V-J signatures. Peripheral blood also featured most of the thyroid clonotypes expanded above 0.001.

Remarks on this clonotype: What it binds is not known. This may be a read error, as it is one base from a much larger clone.

This sequence joins TRBV3-1 and TRBJ1-1; D ambiguous. This TCR derives from a young woman with Graves' hyperthyroidism. Sequencing was done on a sample of blood. The DNA for the CDR3 is TGTGCCAGCAGCCAAGTAGGGTCCACTGAAGCTTTCTTT. This sequence encodes CASSQVGSTEAFF.